The 18 T cell receptor beta chains in this list originate from one sample, sequenced in a study of blood T cell repertoires in COVID-19. Assay: immunoSEQ multiplex PCR; the TCRdb copy retains only in-frame clones and omits some. Among 150,000 to 200,000 clones listed, 65% to 90% were seen once. Sequenced sample: peripheral blood. The receptors shown here come from a man in his 60s with acute or convalescent COVID-19.

The chain employs TRBV2 and TRBJ2-1; the match to TRBD2 covers 8 bases. The CDR3 loop spans 13 amino acids. Germline trimming cut 7 bases from V and 9 bases from J; bases unmatched to any gene: 8. From germline, CDR1 is SNHLY and CDR2 FYNNEI. The CDR3 loop reads CASMVGRGGEQFF. The DNA of the CDR3 is TGTGCCAGCATGGTCGGGAGGGGGGGTGAGCAGTTCTTC. Filled out from reference TRBV2 and TRBJ2-1, the complete variable domain reads EPEVTQTPSHQVTQMGQEVILRCVPISNHLYFYWYRQILGQKVEFLVSFYNNEISEKSEIFDDQFSVERPDGSNFTLKIRSTKLEDSAMYFCASMVGRGGEQFFGPGTRLTVL.

V and J are TRBV11-2 and TRBJ2-7, with 7 bases aligning to TRBD1. Unmatched junction bases numbered 7, after V lost 2 bases and J lost 3 bases. CDR1 SGHAT and CDR2 FQNNGV come from the germline V gene. CDR3 length: 15 amino acids. CDR3 region: CASSLMRAGGYEQYF. In nucleotides, the CDR3 is TGTGCCAGCAGCTTAATGAGGGCAGGGGGCTACGAGCAGTACTTC.

Only one count was recorded for this clone. The chain recombines TRBV5-1 with TRBJ1-4, with 7 bases aligning to TRBD1. With 1 base clipped from V and 7 bases from J, the junction kept 7 bases outside the gene matches. This CDR3 has 15 amino acids. The germline CDR1 and CDR2 sequences are SGHRS and YFSETQ. CDR3 amino acids: CASSLRWGQTEKLFF. The CDR3 DNA sequence: TGCGCCAGCAGCTTGAGATGGGGACAGACTGAAAAACTGTTTTTT.

V and J are TRBV3-1 (or the pseudogene TRBV3-2) and TRBJ1-2; no clear D. This CDR3 spans 14 amino acids. V was shortened by 3 bases and J by 7 bases, with 15 bases between the two germline ends. Germline CDR1 LGHDT, CDR2 YNNKEL (reference sequence). CDR3 protein: CASSQIGSRGGYTF. CDR3 in DNA: TGTGCCAGCAGCCAGATCGGGTCTCGGGGTGGCTACACCTTC.

The chain links TRBV24-1 to TRBJ2-3; 12 bases line up with TRBD1. The V segment lost 7 bases and the J segment 5 bases; nucleotides outside the gene matches: 3. Germline V gene sequence: CDR1 KGHDR, CDR2 SFDVKD. The CDR3 has 14 amino acids. CDR3 DNA: TGTGCCACCAGGGGACAGGGGGCAGGAGATACGCAGTATTTT. This codes for CATRGQGAGDTQYF.

The rearrangement uses TRBV15 and TRBJ1-5; D perhaps matches TRBD1 (5 bases). Trimming removed 0 bases at V and 4 bases at J, with 7 bases between. Germline CDR1 is LNHNV and CDR2 is YYDKDF (reference sequence). CDR3 length: 14 residues. The CDR3 DNA is TGTGCCACCAGCAGAGATCGACAGAATCAGCCCCAGCATTTT. Translating gives CATSRDRQNQPQHF.

The chain is built from TRBV7-9 and TRBJ1-5, with 7 positions matching TRBD1. CDR1 and CDR2 from the germline V gene are SEHNR and FQNEAQ (reference sequence). V gave up 5 bases and J gave up 6 bases; unmatched junction bases: 10. The CDR3 covers 15 residues. The CDR3 protein is CASSPDRVGIQPQHF. CDR3 nucleotide sequence: TGTGCCAGCAGCCCAGACAGGGTCGGAATTCAGCCCCAGCATTTT.

The chain joins TRBV19 to TRBJ1-4; no clear D gene. Trimming took 5 bases from V and 2 from J, leaving 12 bases between them. The CDR3 extends over 15 amino acids. Germline CDR1 LNHDA, CDR2 SQIVND (reference sequence). As DNA, the CDR3 is TGTGCCAGTAGTTATATGGGAGTGACTAATGAAAAACTGTTTTTT. It is translated as CASSYMGVTNEKLFF. The entire variable domain, with the rest obtained from reference TRBV19 and TRBJ1-4, is as follows: DGGITQSPKYLFRKEGQNVTLSCEQNLNHDAMYWYRQDPGQGLRLIYYSQIVNDFQKGDIAEGYSVSREKKESFPLTVTSAQKNPTAFYLCASSYMGVTNEKLFFGSGTQLSVL.

V usage is TRBV3-1 (or the pseudogene TRBV3-2) and J usage is TRBJ2-5; TRBD2 agrees at 11 bases. Germline V gene lookup returns CDR1 LGHDT and CDR2 YNNKEL (reference sequence). V gave up 4 bases and J gave up 5 bases; unmatched junction bases: 12. The CDR3 sequence is 17 residues long. CDR3 sequence (DNA): TGTGCCAGCAGCCGCGCCCTAGGGACTAGCGGCGTCGAGACCCAGTACTTC. This translates into CASSRALGTSGVETQYF.

This clone has a handful of counts. V gene TRBV2 combines with J gene TRBJ1-5; 7 bases align to TRBD1. This CDR3 region has 13 residues. V shed 6 bases and J 11 bases; nucleotides not matched to a gene: 10. Germline V gene data show CDR1 as SNHLY and CDR2 as FYNNEI. The CDR3 loop reads CASRGDSEVSQHF. In nucleotides, the CDR3 is TGTGCCAGCAGGGGGGACAGTGAGGTGTCCCAGCATTTT.

V and J are TRBV30 and TRBJ2-2; TRBD2 aligns across 7 bases. V gave up 3 bases and J gave up 8 bases; unmatched junction bases: 12. Germline loops: CDR1 GTSNPN, CDR2 SVGIG (reference sequence). This CDR3 has 15 residues. The CDR3 protein is CAWRGQGGGRGELFF. The CDR3 region has the DNA TGTGCCTGGAGGGGGCAGGGAGGCGGGAGAGGGGAGCTGTTTTTT.

The count of this clone is one. The chain employs TRBV3-1 (or the pseudogene TRBV3-2) and TRBJ2-1; TRBD2 matches 9 bases. The CDR3 totals 18 residues. V trimming: 0 bases; J trimming: 4 bases; junction bases outside the gene matches: 10. Germline loops: CDR1 LGHDT, CDR2 YNNKEL (reference sequence). DNA of the CDR3: TGTGCCAGCAGCCAAGAGGGCCTAGCGGGAATGGGATACAATGAGCAGTTCTTC. This translates into CASSQEGLAGMGYNEQFF.

The rearrangement uses TRBV3-1 (or the pseudogene TRBV3-2) and TRBJ1-6, with D perhaps TRBD1 (6 bases). Germline V lookup: CDR1 LGHDT, CDR2 YNNKEL (reference sequence). The V end was cut by 0 bases, the J end by 17 bases, with 14 bases between. This CDR3 comprises 13 residues. Here the CDR3 reads CASSQDRGGHFHF. As DNA, the CDR3 is TGTGCCAGCAGCCAAGATCGGGGGGGACATTTCCACTTT.

The CDR3 is CASSLGEYGYTF. As DNA, the CDR3 is TGTGCCAGCAGCTTAGGAGAGTATGGCTACACCTTC. This chain uses TRBV7-8 with TRBJ1-2; no firm D call. This CDR3 has 12 residues. Trimming shortened V by 1 base and J by 5 bases, and 5 bases separated the two germline ends. CDR1 is SGHVS, CDR2 FQNEAQ, per germline.

The gene calls are TRBV2 and TRBJ2-7; D not resolved. V shed 6 bases and J shed 0 bases, with 9 bases lying between them. This CDR3 contains 13 residues. The germline gives CDR1 SNHLY, CDR2 FYNNEI. The CDR3 region is CASRDSDSYEQYF. The DNA of the CDR3 is TGTGCCAGCAGAGACTCAGACTCCTACGAGCAGTACTTC.

V and J are TRBV18 and TRBJ2-1; 13 bases are shared with TRBD2. Trimming took 4 bases from V and 4 from J; bases not matched to a gene: 1. Germline values: CDR1 KGHSH, CDR2 LQKENI. The CDR3 spans 15 residues. The CDR3 DNA reads TGTGCCAGCTCACGGACTAGCGGGGGATACAATGAGCAGTTCTTC. Its protein product is CASSRTSGGYNEQFF.

This sequence joins TRBV9 and TRBJ2-7; 13 bases agree with TRBD2. The CDR3 is 16 amino acids. V was clipped by 4 bases and J by 3 bases; unmatched bases: 7. Looked up from germline, CDR1 is SGDLS and CDR2 is YYNGEE. CDR3 region: CASSSRGLAGIYEQYF. The CDR3, as DNA: TGTGCCAGCAGCTCGAGGGGACTAGCGGGAATCTACGAGCAGTACTTC. Full variable domain (outside the CDR3, taken from reference TRBV9 and TRBJ2-7): DSGVTQTPKHLITATGQRVTLRCSPRSGDLSVYWYQQSLDQGLQFLIQYYNGEERAKGNILERFSAQQFPDLHSELNLSSLELGDSALYFCASSSRGLAGIYEQYFGPGTRLTVT.

The gene calls are TRBV18 and TRBJ2-3; TRBD2 aligns across 7 bases. The CDR3 totals 13 residues. Germline values: CDR1 KGHSH, CDR2 LQKENI. V shed 4 bases and J 3 bases; nucleotides not matched to a gene: 1. This CDR3 is CASSRGGTDTQYF. The CDR3 nucleotides are TGTGCCAGCTCACGGGGAGGGACAGATACGCAGTATTTT.